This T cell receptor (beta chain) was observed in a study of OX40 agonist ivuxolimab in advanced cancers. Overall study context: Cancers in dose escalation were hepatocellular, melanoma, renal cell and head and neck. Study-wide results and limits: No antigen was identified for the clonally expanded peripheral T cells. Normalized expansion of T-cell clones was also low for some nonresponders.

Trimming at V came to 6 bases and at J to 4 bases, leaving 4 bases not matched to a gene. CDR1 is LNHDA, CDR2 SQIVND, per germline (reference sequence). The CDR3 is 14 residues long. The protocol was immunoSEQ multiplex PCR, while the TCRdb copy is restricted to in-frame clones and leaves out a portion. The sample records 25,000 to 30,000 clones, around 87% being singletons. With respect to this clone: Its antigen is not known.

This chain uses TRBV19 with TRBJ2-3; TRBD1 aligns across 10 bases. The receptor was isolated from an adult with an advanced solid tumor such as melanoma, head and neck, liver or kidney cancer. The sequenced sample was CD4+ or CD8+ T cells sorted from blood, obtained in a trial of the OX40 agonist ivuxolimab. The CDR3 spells CASSRDRGADTQYF. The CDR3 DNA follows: TGTGCCAGTAGCCGGGACAGGGGCGCAGATACGCAGTATTTT.